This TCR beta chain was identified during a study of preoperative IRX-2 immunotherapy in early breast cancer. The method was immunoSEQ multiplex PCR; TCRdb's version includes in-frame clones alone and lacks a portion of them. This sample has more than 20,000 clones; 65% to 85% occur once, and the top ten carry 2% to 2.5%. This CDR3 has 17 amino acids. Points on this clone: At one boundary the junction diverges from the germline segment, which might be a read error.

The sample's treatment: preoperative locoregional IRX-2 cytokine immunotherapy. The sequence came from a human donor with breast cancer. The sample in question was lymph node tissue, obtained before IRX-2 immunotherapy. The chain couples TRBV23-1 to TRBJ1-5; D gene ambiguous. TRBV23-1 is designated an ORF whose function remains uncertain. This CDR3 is CASSQSGRAYSNQPQHF. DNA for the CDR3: TGCGCCAGCAGCCAATCAGGCAGAGCTTATAGCAATCAGCCCCAGCATTTT.